This T cell receptor (beta chain) was identified during a study of patients and donors after allogeneic stem cell transplantation (dated by TCRdb to the early 2020s). The protocol used for the library was RT-PCR. Sequenced using a NextSeq 550. The raw public data were reprocessed by TCRdb itself: fastp quality trimming at Q25, MiXCR clonotype calling, in-frame beta chains only. When rows share a CDR3 protein, they turn into one entry using the most common DNA and genes. Present in this sample are 920,000 or so distinct CDR3 sequences, 15% to 20% of which were seen just once. 6% of the sample is held by the ten biggest clonotypes. This clonotype was counted ten times or more. This clone's antigen is unknown. It has no much larger one-base neighbor in the sample; base qualities were not kept. V is shortened by 4 bases, J by 7 bases, and the region joining them spans 8 bases. CDR1 and CDR2 are drawn from the germline V gene: SQVTM, ANQGSEA. There are 10 amino acids in the CDR3, from cysteine to phenylalanine inclusive. The DNA shown is the 30-base CDR3, in frame from base 1.

The sample comprised blood, either unsorted or a sorted T cell fraction (not recorded which). This chain joins TRBV29-1 to TRBJ2-7; TRBD2 is a possible D gene, resting on 5 matching bases. This sequence was found in a human donor who was either an allogeneic HSCT recipient or a stem cell or donor lymphocyte infusion donor (not recorded which). It is not recorded whose cells these are; they may come from a transplant donor. The sequenced DNA is TGCAGCGTTGGTGGGGAGGAGCAGTACTTC. Its translation reads: CSVGGEEQYF.